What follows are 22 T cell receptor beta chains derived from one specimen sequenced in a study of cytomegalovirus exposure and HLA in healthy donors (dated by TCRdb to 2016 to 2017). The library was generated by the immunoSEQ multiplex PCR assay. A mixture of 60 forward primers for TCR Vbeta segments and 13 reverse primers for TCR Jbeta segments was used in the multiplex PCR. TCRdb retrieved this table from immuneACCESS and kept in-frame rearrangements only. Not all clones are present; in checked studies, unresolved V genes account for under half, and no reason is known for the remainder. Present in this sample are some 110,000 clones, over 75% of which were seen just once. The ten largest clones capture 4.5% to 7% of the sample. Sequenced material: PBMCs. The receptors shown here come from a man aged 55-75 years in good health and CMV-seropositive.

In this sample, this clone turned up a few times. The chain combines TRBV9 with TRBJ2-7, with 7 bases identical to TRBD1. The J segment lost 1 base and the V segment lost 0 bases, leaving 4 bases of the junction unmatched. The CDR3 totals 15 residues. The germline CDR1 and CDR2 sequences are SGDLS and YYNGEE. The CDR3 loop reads CASSVGQGYSYEQYF. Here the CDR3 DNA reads TGTGCCAGCAGCGTAGGACAGGGCTATTCCTACGAGCAGTACTTC.

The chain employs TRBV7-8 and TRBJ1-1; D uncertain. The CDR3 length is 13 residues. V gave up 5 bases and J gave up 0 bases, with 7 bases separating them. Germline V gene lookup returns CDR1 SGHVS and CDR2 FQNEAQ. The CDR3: CASSVQLNTEAFF. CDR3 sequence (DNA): TGTGCCAGCAGCGTACAGTTGAACACTGAAGCTTTCTTT.

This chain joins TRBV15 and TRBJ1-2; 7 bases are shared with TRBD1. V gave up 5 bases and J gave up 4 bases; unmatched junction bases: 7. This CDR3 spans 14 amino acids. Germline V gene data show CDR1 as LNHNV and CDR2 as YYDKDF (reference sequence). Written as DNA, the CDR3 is TGTGCCACCAGCCCGGACAGGCAAGGCTATGGCTACACCTTC. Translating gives CATSPDRQGYGYTF.

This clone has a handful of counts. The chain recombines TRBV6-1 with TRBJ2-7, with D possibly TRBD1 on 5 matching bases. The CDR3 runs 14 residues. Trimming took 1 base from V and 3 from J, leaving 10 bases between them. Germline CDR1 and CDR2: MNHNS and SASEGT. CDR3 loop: CASSEEGKYYEQYF. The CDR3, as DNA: TGTGCCAGCAGTGAAGAGGGGAAGTACTACGAGCAGTACTTC.

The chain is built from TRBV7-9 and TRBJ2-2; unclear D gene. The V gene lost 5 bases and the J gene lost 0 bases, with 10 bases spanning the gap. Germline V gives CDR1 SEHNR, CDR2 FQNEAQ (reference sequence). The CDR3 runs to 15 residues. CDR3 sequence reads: CASSPRSPNTGELFF. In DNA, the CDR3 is TGTGCCAGCAGCCCCCGGTCTCCGAACACCGGGGAGCTGTTTTTT.

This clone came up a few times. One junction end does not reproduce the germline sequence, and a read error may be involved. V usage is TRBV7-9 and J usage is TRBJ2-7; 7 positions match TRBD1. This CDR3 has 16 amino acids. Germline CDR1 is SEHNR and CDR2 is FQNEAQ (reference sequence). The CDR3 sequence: CSSSPMRGGFTYEQYF. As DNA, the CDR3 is TGTTCCAGCAGCCCGATGAGAGGGGGCTTCACGTACGAGCAGTACTTC.

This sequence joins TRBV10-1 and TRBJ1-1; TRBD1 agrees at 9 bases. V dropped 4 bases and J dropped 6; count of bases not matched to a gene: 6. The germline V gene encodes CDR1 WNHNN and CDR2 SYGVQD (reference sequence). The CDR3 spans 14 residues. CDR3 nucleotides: TGCGCCAGCAGTGCGGAACAGGGGGCCGCTGAAGCTTTCTTT. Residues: CASSAEQGAAEAFF.

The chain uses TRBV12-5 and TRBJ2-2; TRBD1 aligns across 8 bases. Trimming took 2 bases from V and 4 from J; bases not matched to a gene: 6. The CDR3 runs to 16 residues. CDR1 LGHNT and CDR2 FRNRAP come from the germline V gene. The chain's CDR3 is CASGLRQGASTGELFF. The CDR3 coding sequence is TGTGCTAGTGGTTTGCGGCAGGGGGCTAGCACCGGGGAGCTGTTTTTT.

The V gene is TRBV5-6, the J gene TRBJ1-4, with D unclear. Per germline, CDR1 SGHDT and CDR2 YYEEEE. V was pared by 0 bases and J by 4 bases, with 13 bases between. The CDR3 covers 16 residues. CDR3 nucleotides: TGTGCCAGCAGCTTGGCCACGGGAGGTTTTAATGAAAAACTGTTTTTT. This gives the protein CASSLATGGFNEKLFF. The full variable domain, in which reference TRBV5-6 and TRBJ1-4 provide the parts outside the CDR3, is DAGVTQSPTHLIKTRGQQVTLRCSPKSGHDTVSWYQQALGQGPQFIFQYYEEEERQRGNFPDRFSGHQFPNYSSELNVNALLLGDSALYLCASSLATGGFNEKLFFGSGTQLSVL.

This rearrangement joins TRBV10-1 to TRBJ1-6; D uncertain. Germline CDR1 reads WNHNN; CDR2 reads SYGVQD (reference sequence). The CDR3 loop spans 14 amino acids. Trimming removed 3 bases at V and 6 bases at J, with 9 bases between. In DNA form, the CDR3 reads TGCGCCAGCAGTGACCGGGGTAGTAATTCACCCCTCCACTTT. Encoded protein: CASSDRGSNSPLHF.

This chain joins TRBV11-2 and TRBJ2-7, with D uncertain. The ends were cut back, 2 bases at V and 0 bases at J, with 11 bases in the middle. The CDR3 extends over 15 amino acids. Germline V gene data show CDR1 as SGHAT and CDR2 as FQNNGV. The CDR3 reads CASSLIVELSYEQYF. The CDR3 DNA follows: TGTGCCAGCAGCTTAATAGTGGAGCTCTCCTACGAGCAGTACTTC.

CDR3 sequence (DNA): TGTGCTAGTGGTTTGGCGCAAGGACAGGCTGGAAACACCATATATTTT. It yields the protein CASGLAQGQAGNTIYF. The chain is built from TRBV12-5 and TRBJ1-3, with 7 bases fitting TRBD1. This CDR3 is 16 amino acids long. Germline-derived CDR1 and CDR2 are LGHNT and FRNRAP. V lost 1 base to trimming and J lost 2 bases; unmatched junction nucleotides: 5.

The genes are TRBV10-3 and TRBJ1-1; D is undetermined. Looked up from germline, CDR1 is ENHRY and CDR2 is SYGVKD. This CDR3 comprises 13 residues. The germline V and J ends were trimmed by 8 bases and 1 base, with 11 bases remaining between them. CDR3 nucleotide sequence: TGTGCCATCCTCGAACAGAAGAACACTGAAGCTTTCTTT. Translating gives CAILEQKNTEAFF.

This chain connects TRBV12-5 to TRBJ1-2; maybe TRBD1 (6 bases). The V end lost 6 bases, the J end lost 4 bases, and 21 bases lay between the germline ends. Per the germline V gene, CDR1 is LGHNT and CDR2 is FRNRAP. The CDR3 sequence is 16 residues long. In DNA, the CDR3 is TGTGCTAGTGGACCGCCCTTCTTAAAGGACAGCTATGGCTACACCTTC. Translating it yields CASGPPFLKDSYGYTF.

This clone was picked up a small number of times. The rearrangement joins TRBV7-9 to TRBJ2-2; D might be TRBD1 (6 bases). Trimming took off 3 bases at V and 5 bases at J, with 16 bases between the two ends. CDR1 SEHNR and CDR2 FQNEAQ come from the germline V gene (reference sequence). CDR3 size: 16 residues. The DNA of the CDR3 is TGTGCCAGCAGCTTCGTCCCAGGGGATTGGACCGGGGAGCTGTTTTTT. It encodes CASSFVPGDWTGELFF.

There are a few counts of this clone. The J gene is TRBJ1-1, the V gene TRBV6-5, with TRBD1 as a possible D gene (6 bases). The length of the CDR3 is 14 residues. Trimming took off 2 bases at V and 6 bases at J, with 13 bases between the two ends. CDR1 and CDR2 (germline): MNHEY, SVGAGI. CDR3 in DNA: TGTGCCAGCAGTTACAGGGGCAGGGGCGCTGAAGCTTTCTTT. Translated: CASSYRGRGAEAFF.

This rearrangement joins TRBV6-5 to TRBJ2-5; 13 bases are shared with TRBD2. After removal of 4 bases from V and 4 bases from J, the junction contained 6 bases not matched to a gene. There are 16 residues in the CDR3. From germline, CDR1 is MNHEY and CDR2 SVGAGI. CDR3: CASSSRTSGGRETQYF. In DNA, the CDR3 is TGTGCCAGCAGTTCCCGGACTAGCGGGGGACGAGAGACCCAGTACTTC.

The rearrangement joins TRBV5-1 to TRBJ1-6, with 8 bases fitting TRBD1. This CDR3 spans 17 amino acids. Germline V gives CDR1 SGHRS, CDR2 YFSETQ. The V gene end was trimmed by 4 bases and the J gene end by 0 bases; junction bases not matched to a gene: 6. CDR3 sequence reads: CASSGWTGSSYNSPLHF. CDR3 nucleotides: TGCGCCAGCAGCGGCTGGACAGGGAGCTCCTATAATTCACCCCTCCACTTT.

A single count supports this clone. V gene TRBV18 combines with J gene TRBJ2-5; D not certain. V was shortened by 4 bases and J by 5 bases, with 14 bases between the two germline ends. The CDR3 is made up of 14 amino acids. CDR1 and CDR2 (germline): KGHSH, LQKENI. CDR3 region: CASSRVAFGETQYF. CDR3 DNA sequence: TGTGCCAGCTCACGAGTGGCATTCGGGGAGACCCAGTACTTC.

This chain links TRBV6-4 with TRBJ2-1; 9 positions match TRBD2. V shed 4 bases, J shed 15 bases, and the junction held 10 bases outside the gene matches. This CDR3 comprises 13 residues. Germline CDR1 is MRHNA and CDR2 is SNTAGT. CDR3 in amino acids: CASSASAGGSLFF. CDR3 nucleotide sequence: TGTGCCAGCAGTGCCTCCGCGGGGGGGAGTCTGTTCTTC.

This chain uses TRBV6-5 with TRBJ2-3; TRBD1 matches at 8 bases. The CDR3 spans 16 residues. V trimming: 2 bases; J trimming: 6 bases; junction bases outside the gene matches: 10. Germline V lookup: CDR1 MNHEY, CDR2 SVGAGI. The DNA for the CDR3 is TGTGCCAGCAGTTACCGTCGGACAGGGTTTAGTGATACGCAGTATTTT. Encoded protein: CASSYRRTGFSDTQYF.

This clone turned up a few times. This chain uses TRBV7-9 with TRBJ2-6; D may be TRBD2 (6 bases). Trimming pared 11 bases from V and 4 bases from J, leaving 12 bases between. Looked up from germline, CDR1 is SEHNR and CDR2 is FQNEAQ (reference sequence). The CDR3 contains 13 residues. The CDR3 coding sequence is TGTGCCGGGGAGGTCGGCGGGGCCAACGTCCTGACTTTC. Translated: CAGEVGGANVLTF.